This TCR beta chain stems from a study of HIV-infected children after antiretroviral therapy interruption. A 3' RACE protocol on RNA, with unique molecular identifiers, produced the TCR library. TCRdb processed the 3' RACE reads anew with MiXCR; each CDR3 protein has one entry. The repertoire has tens of thousands of distinct CDR3 sequences, around 4.5% of them found once; the top ten carry 0.7%. There are many counts of this clonotype. Its antigen is not known. Between the trimmed V and J ends, which lost 2 bases and 4 bases, there was a span of 9 bases. In germline, CDR1 is ENHRY, CDR2 SYGVKD. The CDR3 has 14 residues. Treatment: PENTA 11 planned treatment interruption arm or continuous ART arm. From thawed PBMCs, naive CD4+ CD45RA+ CD45RO- T cells were sorted. Whole-study findings and limits: Naive CD4+ sequences overlapped less between time points once interruption began.

The sample consisted of CD45RA+ CD4+ T cells from PBMCs, pooled from several time points, taken from a donor given antiretroviral therapy, either interrupted or continuous. Subset described: naive CD4+ CD45RA+ CD45RO- T cells. The clonotype was recovered from a pool of human donors with HIV. The chain is built from TRBV10-3 and TRBJ1-5, with TRBD1 as a possible D gene (5 bases). Here the CDR3 DNA reads TGTGCCATCAGTGAGCCAGGGAGGAATCAGCCCCAGCATTTT. Its translation is CAISEPGRNQPQHF.